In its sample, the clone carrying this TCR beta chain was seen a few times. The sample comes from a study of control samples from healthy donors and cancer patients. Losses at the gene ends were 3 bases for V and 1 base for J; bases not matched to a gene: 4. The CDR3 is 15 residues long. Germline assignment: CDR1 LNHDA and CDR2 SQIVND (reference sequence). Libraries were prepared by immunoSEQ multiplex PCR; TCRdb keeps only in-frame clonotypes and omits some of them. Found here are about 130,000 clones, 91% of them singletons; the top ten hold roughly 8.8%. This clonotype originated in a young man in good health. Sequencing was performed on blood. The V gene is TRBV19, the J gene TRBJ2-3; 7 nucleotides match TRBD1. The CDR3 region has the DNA TGTGCCAGTAGTATCAAGGGGGCTCGCACAGATACGCAGTATTTT. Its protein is CASSIKGARTDTQYF.